The present TCR beta chain was sequenced within a study of blood T cell repertoires in COVID-19. Study in general: The study drew acute and convalescent COVID-19 samples from the United States, Italy and Spain. Sample material is recorded as cDNA or gDNA derived from T cells, B-cell-depleted T cells, or PBMCs.

Deletions cut 4 bases from V and 8 bases from J, with 31 bases between. Germline loops: CDR1 SGDLS, CDR2 YYNGEE. This CDR3 region has 18 residues. In the original workflow: Estimated nucleated cell counts came from reference gene primer amplification. Generated by immunoSEQ multiplex PCR, the TCRdb table keeps only in-frame clones and is missing some. From that table come the V and J calls and clone size; the DNA was used to work out D and trimming. Here the sample spans more than 95,000 clones, over 75% being singletons. Material for sequencing was peripheral blood. This clonotype was obtained from a middle-aged man with acute or convalescent COVID-19. This chain joins TRBV9 and TRBJ2-7; D possibly corresponds to TRBD1 (5 bases). DNA of the CDR3: TGTGCCAGCAGCCGTGATCTTTCTTCGGACATCAAAACTACGAAGCAGTACTTC. Translated: CASSRDLSSDIKTTKQYF.